Listed here are 32 T cell receptor beta chains from one sample, sequenced in a study of OX40 agonist ivuxolimab in advanced cancers. Sequencing was performed with immunoSEQ multiplex PCR; in TCRdb, only in-frame clones are kept and a portion is missing. The table includes fewer than 90,000 clones, about 90% detected once. Sequencing was performed on CD4+ or CD8+ T cells sorted from blood, taken in a trial of the OX40 agonist ivuxolimab. These receptors were collected from an adult with an advanced solid tumor such as melanoma, head and neck, liver or kidney cancer.

V gene TRBV19 combines with J gene TRBJ1-2; 9 bases fit TRBD1. Germline values: CDR1 LNHDA, CDR2 SQIVND (reference sequence). The CDR3 length is 15 residues. J gave up 4 bases and V 5 bases, and 8 bases lay outside the gene matches. This CDR3 reads CASSPGQGIIYGYTF. The CDR3 DNA reads as TGTGCCAGTAGTCCCGGACAGGGGATTATCTATGGCTACACCTTC.

The sample holds one count of this clone. This sequence joins TRBV5-6 and TRBJ1-1; the D gene is possibly TRBD1 (5 bases). The V end lost 0 bases, the J end lost 5 bases, and 11 bases lay between the germline ends. The CDR3 length is 14 residues. Germline CDR1 and CDR2: SGHDT and YYEEEE. The chain's CDR3 is CASSLGREVTEAFF. The CDR3, as DNA: TGTGCCAGCAGCTTGGGCAGGGAGGTTACTGAAGCTTTCTTT.

The rearrangement links TRBV7-9 to TRBJ2-1; perhaps TRBD2 as D (5 bases). The V and J ends lost 1 base and 6 bases respectively, with 13 bases between them. The CDR3 contains 15 residues. Germline V gene sequence: CDR1 SEHNR, CDR2 FQNEAQ (reference sequence). Written as DNA, the CDR3 is TGTGCCAGCAGCTTAGAAAGCCTAGCTGGCAATGAGCAGTTCTTC. Its protein is CASSLESLAGNEQFF. Complete variable domain (other parts from reference TRBV7-9 and TRBJ2-1): DTGVSQNPRHKITKRGQNVTFRCDPISEHNRLYWYRQTLGQGPEFLTYFQNEAQLEKSRLLSDRFSAERPKGSFSTLEIQRTEQGDSAMYLCASSLESLAGNEQFFGPGTRLTVL.

The rearrangement joins TRBV7-9 to TRBJ1-1, with TRBD1 identical over 12 bases. Germline CDR1 reads SEHNR; CDR2 reads FQNEAQ (reference sequence). The CDR3 is made up of 14 amino acids. Trimming cost V 5 bases and J 10 bases; bases outside gene matches: 8. The CDR3: CASSIPGQGAGAFF. The CDR3, as DNA: TGTGCCAGCAGCATACCGGGACAGGGGGCAGGAGCTTTCTTT.

The rearrangement uses TRBV7-2 and TRBJ2-7; D may be TRBD1 (5 bases). Trimming removed 4 bases at V and 0 bases at J, with 13 bases between. The CDR3 consists of 15 residues. Germline V CDR1 and CDR2: SGHTA, FQGNSA. CDR3 region: CASSSQVGASYEQYF. CDR3 bases: TGTGCCAGCAGCTCCCAAGTAGGGGCCTCCTACGAGCAGTACTTC.

This chain uses TRBV2 with TRBJ2-7; D gene unclear. V lost 7 bases to trimming and J lost 2 bases, with 12 bases between them. This CDR3 comprises 13 residues. CDR1 is SNHLY, CDR2 FYNNEI, per germline. The CDR3 coding sequence is TGTGCCAGCACGGGTGGGATGACCTACGAGCAGTACTTC. Its protein product is CASTGGMTYEQYF.

The chain combines TRBV10-3 with TRBJ2-7, with a weak D call TRBD1 (6 bases). The CDR3 length is 13 residues. The ends were cut back, 7 bases at V and 2 bases at J, with 12 bases in the middle. The germline CDR1 and CDR2 sequences are ENHRY and SYGVKD. The CDR3 region is CAITQGPPYEQYF. In DNA form, the CDR3 reads TGTGCCATCACGCAGGGGCCACCCTACGAGCAGTACTTC.

The rearrangement uses TRBV2 and TRBJ1-1, with D unresolved. This CDR3 spans 13 amino acids. Germline lookup yields CDR1 SNHLY and CDR2 FYNNEI. Trimming shortened V by 6 bases and J by 1 base, and 9 bases separated the two germline ends. The CDR3 DNA reads as TGTGCCAGCAGCGAACAGTGGAACACTGAAGCTTTCTTT. This translates into CASSEQWNTEAFF.

The V gene is TRBV7-6, the J gene TRBJ1-2; D remains ambiguous. Per the germline V gene, CDR1 is SGHVS and CDR2 is FNYEAQ. The CDR3 runs 15 residues. The germline V and J ends were trimmed by 2 bases and 8 bases, with 18 bases remaining between them. The CDR3: CASSLLSRTASGYTF. The CDR3, as DNA: TGTGCCAGCAGCTTACTATCCAGGACGGCTTCGGGCTACACCTTC.

Regarding this clone: One end of the junction varies from germline; a read error may be responsible. This rearrangement joins TRBV7-7 to TRBJ2-7; 12 positions match TRBD1. From germline, CDR1 is SSHAT and CDR2 FNYEAQ (reference sequence). There are 15 residues in the CDR3. CDR3 region: CASSLGTGGRYEQYF. The CDR3 coding sequence is TGTGCTAGCAGCTTAGGGACAGGGGGCAGGTACGAGCAGTACTTC.

The chain employs TRBV11-1 and TRBJ1-2; D perhaps matches TRBD1 (5 bases). V dropped 4 bases and J dropped 3 bases, with 12 bases sitting between them. This CDR3 region has 14 residues. Per germline, CDR1 SGHAT and CDR2 FQDESV (reference sequence). This chain's CDR3 is CASSSYGGDYGYTF. The CDR3 coding sequence is TGTGCCAGCAGCTCCTATGGGGGGGACTATGGCTACACCTTC.

This chain links TRBV7-6 with TRBJ1-2; D is uncertain. CDR1 and CDR2 from the germline V gene are SGHVS and FNYEAQ. CDR3 length: 18 amino acids. V was trimmed by 1 base and J by 2 bases, leaving 20 bases between them. In nucleotides, the CDR3 is TGTGCCAGCAGCTTAGGATTGATTGGGGTAACGGCGAACTATGGCTACACCTTC. This gives the protein CASSLGLIGVTANYGYTF.

The chain is built from TRBV6-5 and TRBJ2-5; possibly TRBD1 for D (6 bases). The germline V gene has CDR1 MNHEY and CDR2 SVGAGI. Trimming pared 4 bases from V and 6 bases from J, leaving 15 bases between. The CDR3 runs to 14 residues. CDR3 sequence: CASSFGQFRQTQYF. The CDR3 DNA reads TGTGCCAGCAGTTTCGGACAGTTCAGACAGACCCAGTACTTC.

This clone was observed a single time. The rearrangement joins TRBV6-6 to TRBJ2-7, with unresolved D. Germline values: CDR1 MNHNY, CDR2 SVGAGI (reference sequence). The length of the CDR3 is 12 residues. Trimming removed 8 bases at V and 2 bases at J, with 10 bases between. CDR3 region: CASRTDTYEQYF. The CDR3 DNA reads as TGTGCCAGCCGGACGGATACCTACGAGCAGTACTTC.

The genes are TRBV7-2 and TRBJ2-1; D uncertain. This CDR3 spans 11 amino acids. The ends were cut back, 5 bases at V and 8 bases at J, with 7 bases in the middle. Germline V gene lookup returns CDR1 SGHTA and CDR2 FQGNSA. The CDR3 spells CASSQWDEQFF. The CDR3 bases are TGTGCCAGCAGCCAGTGGGATGAGCAGTTCTTC.

This chain links TRBV14 with TRBJ2-1, with D perhaps assigned TRBD1 or TRBD2 (6 bases each). V was clipped by 4 bases and J by 9 bases, with 13 bases between them. Germline CDR1 SGHDN, CDR2 FVKESK. The CDR3 has 13 residues. The DNA of the CDR3 is TGTGCCAGCAGCCCCCTCGGGGGCGTTGAGCAGTTCTTC. This encodes CASSPLGGVEQFF.

The CDR3 loop is CSPSGGYGYTF. The CDR3 nucleotides are TGCAGCCCGTCGGGGGGCTATGGCTACACCTTC. J is TRBJ1-2 and V is TRBV20-1; D might be TRBD1 (5 bases). CDR3 length: 11 amino acids. Germline values: CDR1 DFQATT, CDR2 SNEGSKA (reference sequence).

On this clone: This CDR3 is also generated by other DNA sequences in the sample. The chain links TRBV18 to TRBJ2-5; D not resolved. CDR3 size: 11 residues. Germline V gene lookup returns CDR1 KGHSH and CDR2 LQKENI. Trimming shortened V by 3 bases and J by 5 bases, and 4 bases separated the two germline ends. CDR3 bases: TGTGCCAGCTCACCGGGGGAGACCCAGTACTTC. Amino acids: CASSPGETQYF.

The chain carries TRBV18 and TRBJ1-1; unclear D gene. This CDR3 spans 13 amino acids. Germline assignment: CDR1 KGHSH and CDR2 LQKENI. V shed 6 bases and J shed 1 base, with 9 bases lying between them. The CDR3 here is CASSPGQNTEAFF. The CDR3 bases are TGTGCCAGCTCCCCGGGCCAGAACACTGAAGCTTTCTTT.

V and J are TRBV5-1 and TRBJ2-3, with D possibly matching TRBD1 (6 bases). The germline V gene encodes CDR1 SGHRS and CDR2 YFSETQ. The V and J ends lost 3 bases and 1 base respectively, with 15 bases between them. The length of the CDR3 is 16 residues. In DNA, the CDR3 is TGCGCCAGCAGCTCCGGGGACAACCGCGGCACAGATACGCAGTATTTT. It yields the protein CASSSGDNRGTDTQYF.

This sequence joins TRBV10-1 and TRBJ1-2; tentative D call: TRBD1 (6 bases). In germline, CDR1 is WNHNN, CDR2 SYGVQD (reference sequence). The CDR3 is made up of 14 amino acids. With 0 bases removed from V and 5 bases from J, the gap between germline ends came to 10 bases. The CDR3 DNA sequence: TGCGCCAGCAGTGAGTCGGCCAGGGGTTATGGCTACACCTTC. Translating it yields CASSESARGYGYTF.

The chain joins TRBV6-1 to TRBJ1-1, with a tentative D call TRBD1 (6 bases). The ends were cut back, 3 bases at V and 4 bases at J, with 9 bases in the middle. The CDR3 runs 13 residues. Germline V CDR1 and CDR2: MNHNS, SASEGT. CDR3 in DNA: TGTGCCAGCAGTGACAGGGGAACCACTGAAGCTTTCTTT. It codes for CASSDRGTTEAFF.

The chain joins TRBV19 to TRBJ1-5; D call uncertain. The CDR3 runs to 13 residues. Germline CDR1 and CDR2: LNHDA and SQIVND (reference sequence). Trimming shortened V by 2 bases and J by 5 bases, and 7 bases separated the two germline ends. The CDR3 nucleotides read TGTGCCAGTAGTATAATAAGGGATCAGCCCCAGCATTTT. This codes for CASSIIRDQPQHF.

This clone was detected once. The rearrangement uses TRBV30 and TRBJ1-3; the match to TRBD1 covers 7 bases. V shed 2 bases, J shed 1 base, and the junction held 5 bases outside the gene matches. Germline-derived CDR1 and CDR2 are GTSNPN and SVGIG (reference sequence). The CDR3 covers 15 residues. Here the CDR3 reads CAWSPLGQSGNTIYF. Written as DNA, the CDR3 is TGTGCCTGGAGTCCCTTGGGACAGTCTGGAAACACCATATATTTT. Complete variable domain (other parts from reference TRBV30 and TRBJ1-3): SQTIHQWPATLVQPVGSPLSLECTVEGTSNPNLYWYRQAAGRGLQLLFYSVGIGQISSEVPQNLSASRPQDRQFILSSKKLLLSDSGFYLCAWSPLGQSGNTIYFGEGSWLTVV.

The V call is TRBV5-6, the J call TRBJ2-7; D may correspond to TRBD1 or TRBD2 (7 bases each). V was clipped by 1 base and J by 2 bases, with 13 bases between them. The CDR3 contains 15 residues. Germline V gives CDR1 SGHDT, CDR2 YYEEEE. In DNA form, the CDR3 reads TGTGCCAGCAGCTTGAGGGAGGGGGCCCCCTACGAGCAGTACTTC. It yields the protein CASSLREGAPYEQYF.

V usage is TRBV27 and J usage is TRBJ1-6, with D possibly matching TRBD1 (6 bases). Germline V gives CDR1 MNHEY, CDR2 SMNVEV (reference sequence). With 2 bases removed from V and 14 bases from J, the gap between germline ends came to 16 bases. This CDR3 spans 14 amino acids. The CDR3 reads CASSLGDTGDSLHF. CDR3 DNA sequence: TGTGCCAGCAGTTTAGGGGACACCGGGGATTCCCTCCACTTT.

The chain is built from TRBV10-3 and TRBJ1-2, with D perhaps matching TRBD1 (6 bases). V was pared by 2 bases and J by 7 bases, with 14 bases between. Germline values: CDR1 ENHRY, CDR2 SYGVKD. The CDR3 extends over 14 amino acids. For the CDR3, the DNA is TGTGCCATCAGTGAGGAGGGGGGAACGATTGGCTACACCTTC. It translates to CAISEEGGTIGYTF.

DNA for the CDR3: TGCGCCAGCAGCTTTTACACAGGGGTGGGGGAGACCCAGTACTTC. Its protein is CASSFYTGVGETQYF. The V and J genes are TRBV5-1 and TRBJ2-5; the match to TRBD1 covers 7 bases. The CDR3 contains 15 residues. CDR1 is SGHRS, CDR2 YFSETQ, per germline. V lost 2 bases, J lost 5 bases, and 9 bases stayed unmatched.

The V call is TRBV4-2, the J call TRBJ2-3; 9 bases match TRBD2. Germline V gene data show CDR1 as LGHNA and CDR2 as YNFKEQ. The CDR3 is made up of 17 amino acids. J was trimmed by 5 bases and V by 0 bases; bases with no gene match: 9. The CDR3 is CASSQDSSGGMRDTQYF. Written as DNA, the CDR3 is TGTGCCAGCAGCCAAGACTCCAGCGGGGGGATGAGAGATACGCAGTATTTT.

A single count supports this clone. The chain joins TRBV2 to TRBJ2-3, with TRBD1 identical over 9 bases. The J segment lost 5 bases and the V segment lost 6 bases, leaving 12 bases of the junction unmatched. The CDR3 has 16 residues. The germline CDR1 and CDR2 sequences are SNHLY and FYNNEI. This CDR3 reads CASRGLTTGGKDTQYF. CDR3 in DNA: TGTGCCAGCAGGGGACTAACGACAGGGGGAAAAGATACGCAGTATTTT.

The rearrangement joins TRBV7-2 to TRBJ1-5, with D perhaps matching TRBD1 (6 bases). Germline V gene lookup returns CDR1 SGHTA and CDR2 FQGNSA. The V end lost 5 bases, the J end lost 7 bases, and 12 bases lay between the germline ends. CDR3 length: 13 residues. CDR3 loop: CASSAYREQPQHF. The CDR3 coding sequence is TGTGCCAGCAGCGCGTACAGGGAGCAGCCCCAGCATTTT. The variable domain in full, with the rest retrieved from reference TRBV7-2 and TRBJ1-5, is GAGVSQSPSNKVTEKGKDVELRCDPISGHTALYWYRQSLGQGLEFLIYFQGNSAPDKSGLPSDRFSAERTGGSVSTLTIQRTQQEDSAVYLCASSAYREQPQHFGDGTRLSIL.

The chain recombines TRBV5-4 with TRBJ2-5, with 12 nucleotides matching TRBD2. The CDR3 covers 15 residues. The trim removed 4 bases at V and 5 bases at J, leaving 6 bases unmatched. CDR1 and CDR2 (germline): SGHNT, YYREEE (reference sequence). DNA of the CDR3: TGTGCCAGCAGCCTGAGGACTAGCGGGGAGGAGACCCAGTACTTC. This codes for CASSLRTSGEETQYF.